Presented here are 17 T cell receptor beta chains from one specimen sequenced in a study of T cells in localized non-small cell lung cancer. Clones were read by immunoSEQ multiplex PCR, and TCRdb kept only the in-frame ones, dropping some. Altogether around 29,000 clones are present, around 92% being singletons, with the ten largest covering 4% to 5%. The sequencing here drew on peripheral blood mononuclear cells, taken before any cancer treatment. The source of these receptors is a woman between 40 and 69 years old with stage III lung adenocarcinoma.

The genes are TRBV9 and TRBJ1-3; D may be TRBD1 (6 bases). With 0 bases removed from V and 2 bases from J, the gap between germline ends came to 9 bases. The CDR3 length is 15 residues. Germline V gene sequence: CDR1 SGDLS, CDR2 YYNGEE. DNA of the CDR3: TGTGCCAGCAGCGTAGAAGGGGGACCTGGAAACACCATATATTTT. Translated: CASSVEGGPGNTIYF.

The chain carries TRBV6-6 and TRBJ2-7; 9 bases line up with TRBD1. The CDR3 length is 13 residues. Losses at the gene ends were 5 bases for V and 5 bases for J; bases not matched to a gene: 4. Germline V gene data show CDR1 as MNHNY and CDR2 as SVGAGI (reference sequence). The CDR3 loop is CASSRTGDHEQYF. CDR3 bases: TGTGCCAGCAGTCGGACAGGGGACCACGAGCAGTACTTC.

The chain recombines TRBV13 with TRBJ2-1; 10 bases match TRBD2. Germline lookup yields CDR1 PRHDT and CDR2 FYEKMQ (reference sequence). The CDR3 is made up of 16 amino acids. The V and J ends lost 8 bases and 0 bases, in that order; junction bases with no gene match: 7. CDR3 nucleotide sequence: TGTGCCAGCGGACTAGCGGACGTGAGCTCCTACAATGAGCAGTTCTTC. It codes for CASGLADVSSYNEQFF.

The genes are TRBV11-2 and TRBJ2-7; D possibly corresponds to TRBD1 (6 bases). V shed 6 bases and J shed 0 bases, with 18 bases lying between them. Per germline, CDR1 SGHAT and CDR2 FQNNGV. CDR3 size: 16 residues. CDR3 in DNA: TGTGCCAGCAGACGACTCAGGGGCCGGAGCTCCTACGAGCAGTACTTC. It is translated as CASRRLRGRSSYEQYF.

V is TRBV9 and J is TRBJ1-3; no firm D call. The germline V gene has CDR1 SGDLS and CDR2 YYNGEE. V was pared by 5 bases and J by 2 bases, with 11 bases between. CDR3 size: 14 residues. The CDR3: CASRDDVAGNTIYF. Written as DNA, the CDR3 is TGTGCCAGCAGAGACGACGTGGCTGGAAACACCATATATTTT.

This sequence joins TRBV30 and TRBJ2-1, with D perhaps matching TRBD2 (5 bases). The germline gives CDR1 GTSNPN, CDR2 SVGIG (reference sequence). CDR3 length equals 11 residues. Trimming left V 4 bases short and J 7 bases short, with 8 bases between. CDR3 sequence: CAWTEGNEQFF. For the CDR3, the DNA is TGTGCCTGGACCGAGGGTAATGAGCAGTTCTTC.

The chain uses TRBV19 and TRBJ2-2; 11 nucleotides agree with TRBD2. J gave up 3 bases and V 5 bases, and 5 bases lay outside the gene matches. This CDR3 is built from 16 residues. CDR1 is LNHDA, CDR2 SQIVND, per germline (reference sequence). CDR3 sequence reads: CASSVSSGGYTGELFF. The CDR3 bases are TGTGCCAGTAGTGTCTCTAGCGGGGGGTACACCGGGGAGCTGTTTTTT.

The chain employs TRBV28 and TRBJ2-3; 10 bases are a match to TRBD2. Trimming removed 2 bases from V and 1 base from J; junction bases left unmatched: 9. Germline V gene lookup returns CDR1 MDHEN and CDR2 SYDVKM. This CDR3 comprises 18 residues. The CDR3 DNA reads as TGTGCCAGCAGTTTACACAGCGGGAGGGCCTCGGGCACAGATACGCAGTATTTT. Translation gives CASSLHSGRASGTDTQYF.

The V and J genes are TRBV7-9 and TRBJ2-7; D perhaps matches TRBD2 (7 bases). The germline gives CDR1 SEHNR, CDR2 FQNEAQ (reference sequence). Trimming stripped 5 bases from V and 2 bases from J, with 10 bases between. This CDR3 has 13 residues. The CDR3 coding sequence is TGTGCCAGCAGCCCCGGGGGGCCCTACGAGCAGTACTTC. Translated: CASSPGGPYEQYF.

This sequence joins TRBV7-2 and TRBJ2-2; unclear D gene. This CDR3 contains 12 residues. V dropped 4 bases and J dropped 3 bases, with 3 bases sitting between them. The V gene's germline CDR1 is SGHTA and CDR2 FQGNSA. Here the CDR3 reads CASSSYTGELFF. For the CDR3, the DNA is TGTGCCAGCAGCTCCTACACCGGGGAGCTGTTTTTT.

This clone appeared once. The chain has TRBV5-1 and TRBJ2-5; no firm D call. V was trimmed by 2 bases and J by 2 bases, leaving 7 bases between them. This CDR3 comprises 13 residues. Germline-derived CDR1 and CDR2 are SGHRS and YFSETQ. This chain's CDR3 is CASSFFSQETQYF. In DNA, the CDR3 is TGCGCCAGCAGCTTTTTTTCGCAAGAGACCCAGTACTTC.

The rearrangement uses TRBV6-1 and TRBJ2-7; 7 nucleotides agree with TRBD1. The CDR3 length is 15 residues. Trimming at V came to 7 bases and at J to 1 base, leaving 10 bases not matched to a gene. Germline V gives CDR1 MNHNS, CDR2 SASEGT. CDR3 region: CASTFDRDPSYEQYF. DNA of the CDR3: TGTGCCAGCACCTTCGACAGGGACCCGTCCTACGAGCAGTACTTC.

The V call is TRBV10-3, the J call TRBJ2-1; weak D call: TRBD2 (8 bases). The CDR3 loop spans 17 amino acids. The V end lost 4 bases, the J end lost 5 bases, and 21 bases lay between the germline ends. Per the germline V gene, CDR1 is ENHRY and CDR2 is SYGVKD. The chain's CDR3 is CAISVSGKGTGDNEQFF. CDR3 sequence (DNA): TGTGCCATCAGTGTTAGCGGGAAGGGTACAGGGGACAATGAGCAGTTCTTC.

The chain recombines TRBV28 with TRBJ2-7, with a weak D call TRBD2 (6 bases). Trimming removed 3 bases from V and 4 bases from J, with 19 bases in between. The CDR3 totals 16 residues. Germline lookup yields CDR1 MDHEN and CDR2 SYDVKM. CDR3 DNA sequence: TGTGCCAGCAGTTTCACGACCTTGGAGGGGCGTTACGAGCAGTACTTC. This sequence encodes CASSFTTLEGRYEQYF.

The chain joins TRBV7-3 to TRBJ2-1, with D unresolved. The CDR3 has 15 residues. Germline values: CDR1 SGHTA, CDR2 FQGTGA. V was cut by 5 bases and J by 11 bases, with 22 bases left in between. CDR3 coding DNA: TGTGCCAGCAGCCTGAATGAAAGGGTAACAGCGAAGCAGTTCTTC. This translates into CASSLNERVTAKQFF. Looking up the rest from reference TRBV7-3 and TRBJ2-1 gives the full variable domain: GAGVSQTPSNKVTEKGKYVELRCDPISGHTALYWYRQSLGQGPEFLIYFQGTGAADDSGLPNDRFFAVRPEGSVSTLKIQRTERGDSAVYLCASSLNERVTAKQFFGPGTRLTVL.

The chain carries TRBV20-1 and TRBJ2-1; D not certain. Trimming left V 4 bases short and J 7 bases short, with 5 bases between. The CDR3 spans 10 residues. Germline V CDR1 and CDR2: DFQATT, SNEGSKA (reference sequence). CDR3 residues: CSAKRNEQFF. The CDR3 bases are TGCAGTGCTAAAAGGAATGAGCAGTTCTTC.

A word on this clone: A read error may produce the germline difference seen at one junction end. This chain uses TRBV7-8 with TRBJ2-1; D perhaps matches TRBD1 (5 bases). Looked up from germline, CDR1 is SGHVS and CDR2 is FQNEAQ. This CDR3 has 13 residues. This CDR3 reads CASRLGAGNEQFF. Here the CDR3 DNA reads TGTGCCAGCAGATTAGGGGCAGGTAATGAGCAGTTCTTC. The variable domain in full, with the rest retrieved from reference TRBV7-8 and TRBJ2-1, is GAGVSQSPRYKVAKRGQDVALRCDPISGHVSLFWYQQALGQGPEFLTYFQNEAQLDKSGLPSDRFFAERPEGSVSTLKIQRTQQEDSAVYLCASRLGAGNEQFFGPGTRLTVL.